The 10 T cell receptor beta chains reported below all come from one sample, sequenced in a study of tumor-infiltrating lymphocytes in oesophageal squamous cell carcinoma. TCRdb re-called the PCR reads through MiXCR, storing one row per CDR3 protein. The table records 19,000 or so distinct CDR3 sequences, about 50% of them present only once. Sequenced: normal esophageal tissue next to the tumor. These receptors were collected from a female donor with esophageal squamous cell carcinoma.

A few counts support this clonotype. V usage is TRBV7-2 and J usage is TRBJ1-4, with TRBD1 matching 7 bases. The CDR3 has 15 residues. The V gene end was trimmed by 2 bases and the J gene end by 5 bases; junction bases not matched to a gene: 5. The germline gives CDR1 SGHTA, CDR2 FQGNSA. CDR3 in DNA: TGTGCCAGCAGCTTACAGGGGGGGTTGAATGAAAAACTGTTTTTT. Translated: CASSLQGGLNEKLFF.

The V and J genes are TRBV11-2 and TRBJ2-1, with D uncertain. The ends were cut back, 1 base at V and 9 bases at J, with 19 bases in the middle. The CDR3 consists of 16 residues. From germline, CDR1 is SGHAT and CDR2 FQNNGV. CDR3 DNA sequence: TGTGCCAGCAGCTTAGGGGCAGGAACCTTTTCAGGTGAGCAGTTCTTC. It yields the protein CASSLGAGTFSGEQFF.

This clonotype was observed many times. The junction does not match germline at one end; this may be a read error. The rearrangement uses TRBV28 and TRBJ2-1; 11 positions agree with TRBD1. The CDR3 extends over 16 amino acids. Germline V CDR1 and CDR2: MDHEN, SYDVKM. The CDR3 region has the DNA TGTGCCAGCAGTGATCCGGGACAGGGGGAAAGTGGTCCCCTCCACTTC. Translating it yields CASSDPGQGESGPLHF.

The CDR3, as DNA: TGTGCCAGCAGCCAAGTCACAGATACGCAGTATTTT. Translation gives CASSQVTDTQYF. J is TRBJ2-3 and V is TRBV7-9; D uncertain. V was clipped by 5 bases and J by 2 bases, with 5 bases between them. From germline, CDR1 is SEHNR and CDR2 FQNEAQ (reference sequence). The CDR3 is 12 amino acids.

This clonotype was observed at least ten times. Because it lacks the conserved phenylalanine or tryptophan at the end, this CDR3 is likely a read error. The limits of the CDR3 on the DNA are not certain, so only TCRdb's listed CDR3 is given. This rearrangement joins TRBV7-2 to TRBJ2-4; the DNA was not used to check the table's D call, TRBD1. With termini counted, the CDR3 has 8 amino acids. Germline values: CDR1 SGHTA, CDR2 FQGNSA. CDR3 protein: CASSSRQG.

This chain uses TRBV7-9 with TRBJ2-2, with D perhaps matching TRBD1 (6 bases). V lost 5 bases and J 8 bases, leaving 15 bases between the germline ends. Per germline, CDR1 SEHNR and CDR2 FQNEAQ (reference sequence). The CDR3 contains 14 residues. CDR3 protein: CASSRGQNGGELFF. CDR3 sequence (DNA): TGTGCCAGCAGCCGAGGACAGAACGGAGGGGAGCTGTTTTTT.

This clonotype was counted many times. This sequence joins TRBV6-1 and TRBJ1-3; 9 bases line up with TRBD1. V shed 8 bases and J 8 bases; nucleotides not matched to a gene: 4. The germline gives CDR1 MNHNS, CDR2 SASEGT. This CDR3 comprises 12 residues. Written as DNA, the CDR3 is TGTGCCAGCGGGACAGGGATGGACACCATATATTTT. Encoded protein: CASGTGMDTIYF.

As for this clonotype: A junction boundary mismatches the germline segment, possibly from a read error. The rearrangement joins TRBV7-6 to TRBJ2-4, with a weak D call TRBD1 (8 bases). The J call is doubtful: the DNA matches TRBJ2-5 better. In germline, CDR1 is SGHVS, CDR2 FNYEAQ. The CDR3 totals 14 residues. DNA for the CDR3: TGTGCTAGCAGCCTATCCACAGGGGGGGGGACCCAGTACTTC. It yields the protein CASSLSTGGGTQYF.

This clonotype was observed at least ten times. The chain recombines TRBV4-1 with TRBJ2-1, with a weak D call TRBD2 (6 bases). The CDR3 is made up of 15 amino acids. CDR1 and CDR2 from the germline V gene are MGHRA and YSYEKL. V dropped 4 bases and J dropped 4 bases, with 14 bases sitting between them. The CDR3 region is CASSRGSSGYNEQFF. CDR3 nucleotide sequence: TGCGCCAGCAGCCGAGGTAGTAGCGGTTACAATGAGCAGTTCTTC.

J is TRBJ2-1 and V is TRBV5-1; D not certain. Trimming stripped 0 bases from V and 10 bases from J, with 8 bases between. The CDR3 extends over 12 amino acids. The germline V gene has CDR1 SGHRS and CDR2 YFSETQ. The CDR3 sequence is CASSLEEAEQFF. In nucleotides, the CDR3 is TGCGCCAGCAGCTTGGAAGAGGCCGAGCAGTTCTTC.